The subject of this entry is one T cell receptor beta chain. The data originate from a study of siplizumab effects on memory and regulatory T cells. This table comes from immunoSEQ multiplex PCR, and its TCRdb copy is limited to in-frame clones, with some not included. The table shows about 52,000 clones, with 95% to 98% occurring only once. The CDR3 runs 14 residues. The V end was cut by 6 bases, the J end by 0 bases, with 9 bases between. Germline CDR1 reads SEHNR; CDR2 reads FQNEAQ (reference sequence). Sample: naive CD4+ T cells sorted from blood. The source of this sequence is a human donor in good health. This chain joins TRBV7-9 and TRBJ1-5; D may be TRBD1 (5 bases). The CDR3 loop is CASSQDNSNQPQHF. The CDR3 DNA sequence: TGTGCCAGCAGTCAGGACAATAGCAATCAGCCCCAGCATTTT.